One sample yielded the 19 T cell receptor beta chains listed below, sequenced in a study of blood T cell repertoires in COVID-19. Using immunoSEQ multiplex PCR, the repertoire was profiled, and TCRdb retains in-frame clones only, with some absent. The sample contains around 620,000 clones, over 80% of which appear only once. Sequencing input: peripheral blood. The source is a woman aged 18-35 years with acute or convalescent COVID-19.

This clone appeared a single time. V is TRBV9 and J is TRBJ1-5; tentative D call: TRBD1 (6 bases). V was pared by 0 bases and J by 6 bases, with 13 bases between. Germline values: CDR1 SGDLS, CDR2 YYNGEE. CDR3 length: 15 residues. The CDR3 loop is CASSVGGGGSQPQHF. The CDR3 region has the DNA TGTGCCAGCAGCGTAGGAGGGGGGGGTAGTCAGCCCCAGCATTTT.

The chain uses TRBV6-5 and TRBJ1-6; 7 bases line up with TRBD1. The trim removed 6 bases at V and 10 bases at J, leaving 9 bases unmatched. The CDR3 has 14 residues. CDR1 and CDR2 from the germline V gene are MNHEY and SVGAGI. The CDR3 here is CASSNDRVISPLHF. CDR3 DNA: TGTGCCAGCAGCAACGACAGGGTCATCTCACCCCTCCACTTT.

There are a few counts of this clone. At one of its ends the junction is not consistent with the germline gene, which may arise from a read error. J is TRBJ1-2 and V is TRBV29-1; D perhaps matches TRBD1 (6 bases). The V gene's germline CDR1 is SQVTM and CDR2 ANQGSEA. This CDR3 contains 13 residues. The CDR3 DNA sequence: TGCAGCGTCGAAGGGGGGTGGGGGCATGGCTACACCTTC. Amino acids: CSVEGGWGHGYTF.

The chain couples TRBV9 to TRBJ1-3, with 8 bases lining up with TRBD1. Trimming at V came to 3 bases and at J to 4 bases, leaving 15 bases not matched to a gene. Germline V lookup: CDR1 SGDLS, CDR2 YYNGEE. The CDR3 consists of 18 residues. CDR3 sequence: CASSAYGDGQGSGNTIYF. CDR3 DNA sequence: TGTGCCAGCAGCGCGTACGGTGATGGACAGGGTAGCGGAAACACCATATATTTT.

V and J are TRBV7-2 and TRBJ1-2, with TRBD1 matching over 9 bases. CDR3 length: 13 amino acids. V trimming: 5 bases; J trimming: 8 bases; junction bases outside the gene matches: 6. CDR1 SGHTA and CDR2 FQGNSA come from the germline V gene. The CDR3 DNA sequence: TGTGCCAGCAGCCCACAGGGGGCTTTGGGCTACACCTTC. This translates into CASSPQGALGYTF.

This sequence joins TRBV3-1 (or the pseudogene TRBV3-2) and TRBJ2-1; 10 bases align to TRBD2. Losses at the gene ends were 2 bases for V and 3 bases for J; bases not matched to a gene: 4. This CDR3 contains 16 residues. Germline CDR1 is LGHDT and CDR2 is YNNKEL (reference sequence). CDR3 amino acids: CASSQPERGGYNEQFF. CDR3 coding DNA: TGTGCCAGCAGCCAACCCGAGCGGGGGGGCTACAATGAGCAGTTCTTC.

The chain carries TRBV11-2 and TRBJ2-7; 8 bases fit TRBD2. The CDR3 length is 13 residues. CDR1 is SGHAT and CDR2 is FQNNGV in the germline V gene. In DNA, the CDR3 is TGTGCGACCGGGGGGGAAGCCTCCTACGAGCAGTACTTC. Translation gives CATGGEASYEQYF.

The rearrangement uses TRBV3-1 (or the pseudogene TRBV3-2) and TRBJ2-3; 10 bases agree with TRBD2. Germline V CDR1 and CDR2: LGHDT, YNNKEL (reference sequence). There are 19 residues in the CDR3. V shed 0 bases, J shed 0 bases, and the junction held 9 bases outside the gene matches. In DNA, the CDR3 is TGTGCCAGCAGCCAAGATCGGGCTAGCGGGGGAGTTAGCACAGATACGCAGTATTTT. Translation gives CASSQDRASGGVSTDTQYF.

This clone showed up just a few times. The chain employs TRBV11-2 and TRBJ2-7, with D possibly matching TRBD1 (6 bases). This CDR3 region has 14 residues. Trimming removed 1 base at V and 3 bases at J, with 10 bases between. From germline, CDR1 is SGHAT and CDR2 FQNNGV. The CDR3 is CASSLGTGYYEQYF. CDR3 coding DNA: TGTGCCAGCAGCTTAGGTACAGGGTACTACGAGCAGTACTTC.

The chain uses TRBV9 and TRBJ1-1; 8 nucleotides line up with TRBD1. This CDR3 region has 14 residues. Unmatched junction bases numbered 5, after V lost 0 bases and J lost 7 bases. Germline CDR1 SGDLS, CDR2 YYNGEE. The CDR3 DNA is TGTGCCAGCAGCGTAGATACAGGGGGACTTGAAGCTTTCTTT. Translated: CASSVDTGGLEAFF.

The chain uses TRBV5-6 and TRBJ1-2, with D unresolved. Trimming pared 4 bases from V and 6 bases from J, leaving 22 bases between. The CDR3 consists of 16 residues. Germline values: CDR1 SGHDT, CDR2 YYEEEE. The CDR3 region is CASSPVGGMVLDGYTF. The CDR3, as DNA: TGTGCCAGCAGCCCTGTGGGAGGGATGGTGTTGGATGGCTACACCTTC.

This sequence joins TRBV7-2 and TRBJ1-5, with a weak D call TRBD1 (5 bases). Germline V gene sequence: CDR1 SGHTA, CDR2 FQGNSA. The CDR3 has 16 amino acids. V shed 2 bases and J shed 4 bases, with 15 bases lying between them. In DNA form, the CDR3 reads TGTGCCAGCAGCTTACAGGCACAGGTGGTAAATCAGCCCCAGCATTTT. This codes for CASSLQAQVVNQPQHF.

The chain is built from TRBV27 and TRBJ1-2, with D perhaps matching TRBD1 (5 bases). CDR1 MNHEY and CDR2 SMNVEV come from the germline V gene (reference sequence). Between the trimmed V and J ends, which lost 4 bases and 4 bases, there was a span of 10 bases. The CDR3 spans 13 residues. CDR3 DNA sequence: TGTGCCAGCAGTTGGGGCAGAGCCTATGGCTACACCTTC. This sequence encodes CASSWGRAYGYTF.

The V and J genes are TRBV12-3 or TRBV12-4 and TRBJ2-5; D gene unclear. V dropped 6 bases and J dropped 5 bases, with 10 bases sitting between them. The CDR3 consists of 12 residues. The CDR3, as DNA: TGTGCCAGCAGCTCCCTAGAGGAGACCCAGTACTTC. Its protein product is CASSSLEETQYF.

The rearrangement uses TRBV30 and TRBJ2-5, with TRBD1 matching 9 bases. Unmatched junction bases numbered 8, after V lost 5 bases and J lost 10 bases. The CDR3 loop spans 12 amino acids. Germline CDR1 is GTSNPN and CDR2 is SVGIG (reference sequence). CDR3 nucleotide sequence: TGTGCCTGGGAGACAGGGGGGATCGACCAGTACTTC. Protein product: CAWETGGIDQYF.

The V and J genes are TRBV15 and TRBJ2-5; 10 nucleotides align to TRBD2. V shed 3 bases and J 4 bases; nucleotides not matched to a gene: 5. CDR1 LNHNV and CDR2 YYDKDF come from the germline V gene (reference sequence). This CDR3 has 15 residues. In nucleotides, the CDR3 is TGTGCCACCAGCAGTGCCACTAGCGGGGTAGAGACCCAGTACTTC. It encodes CATSSATSGVETQYF. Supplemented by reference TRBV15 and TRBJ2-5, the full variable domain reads DAMVIQNPRYQVTQFGKPVTLSCSQTLNHNVMYWYQQKSSQAPKLLFHYYDKDFNNEADTPDNFQSRRPNTSFCFLDIRSPGLGDTAMYLCATSSATSGVETQYFGPGTRLLVL.

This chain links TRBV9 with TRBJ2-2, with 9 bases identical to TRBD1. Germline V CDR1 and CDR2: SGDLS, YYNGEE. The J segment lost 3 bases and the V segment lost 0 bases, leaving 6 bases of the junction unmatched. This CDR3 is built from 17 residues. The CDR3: CASSVVRDRADTGELFF. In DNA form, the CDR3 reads TGTGCCAGCAGCGTAGTCCGGGACAGGGCGGACACCGGGGAGCTGTTTTTT.

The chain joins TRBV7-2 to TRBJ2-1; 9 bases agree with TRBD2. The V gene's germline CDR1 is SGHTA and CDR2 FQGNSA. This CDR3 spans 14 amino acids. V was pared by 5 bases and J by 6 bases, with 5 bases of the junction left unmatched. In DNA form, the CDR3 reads TGTGCCAGCAGCGCGGGGGGGGCCTTCAATGAGCAGTTCTTC. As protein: CASSAGGAFNEQFF. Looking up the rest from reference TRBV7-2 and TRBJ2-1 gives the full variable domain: GAGVSQSPSNKVTEKGKDVELRCDPISGHTALYWYRQSLGQGLEFLIYFQGNSAPDKSGLPSDRFSAERTGGSVSTLTIQRTQQEDSAVYLCASSAGGAFNEQFFGPGTRLTVL.

The CDR3 DNA follows: TGTGCCAGCAGTTACGCCGGAGGGCGGCGGGATGAAAAACTGTTTTTT. Translating gives CASSYAGGRRDEKLFF. The chain links TRBV6-2 or TRBV6-3 to TRBJ1-4; D gene uncertain. The ends were cut back, 2 bases at V and 6 bases at J, with 16 bases in the middle. The V gene's germline CDR1 is MNHEY and CDR2 SVGEGT. This CDR3 comprises 16 residues.